Following are 32 T cell receptor beta chains from one sample sequenced in a study of cytomegalovirus exposure and HLA in healthy donors. The study ran its PCR with 60 Vbeta and 13 Jbeta primers. TCRdb's copy holds only in-frame clones and misses some; the assay was immunoSEQ multiplex PCR. This sample yields around 220,000 clones, of which roughly four fifths are seen a single time; roughly 1.5% belongs to the top ten. Sequencing was done on a sample of PBMCs. These receptors were obtained from a girl aged 10 to 17 in good health and CMV-seronegative.

This clone was counted a single time. V gene TRBV18 combines with J gene TRBJ2-7, with 8 bases that match TRBD2. This CDR3 has 14 amino acids. CDR1 and CDR2 from the germline V gene are KGHSH and LQKENI. The V segment lost 2 bases and the J segment 6 bases; nucleotides outside the gene matches: 6. The CDR3 loop reads CASSPEGGRTEQYF. In nucleotides, the CDR3 is TGTGCCAGCTCACCAGAAGGCGGGAGGACCGAGCAGTACTTC.

This chain uses TRBV7-9 with TRBJ2-1; 10 nucleotides match TRBD1. Germline values: CDR1 SEHNR, CDR2 FQNEAQ (reference sequence). J gave up 8 bases and V 2 bases, and 12 bases lay outside the gene matches. The CDR3 extends over 17 amino acids. The DNA for the CDR3 is TGTGCCAGCAGCTTAACCACTTACACGGGACAGGGGCATGAGCAGTTCTTC. Translating it yields CASSLTTYTGQGHEQFF.

This clone was seen only a few times. The chain uses TRBV30 and TRBJ2-7, with 9 bases that match TRBD1. Germline CDR1 and CDR2: GTSNPN and SVGIG (reference sequence). The CDR3 sequence is 16 residues long. Trimming cost V 3 bases and J 4 bases; bases outside gene matches: 13. The CDR3 spells CAWRQAPGQGNYEQYF. The CDR3 nucleotides are TGTGCCTGGAGACAAGCTCCGGGACAGGGAAATTACGAGCAGTACTTC.

The J gene is TRBJ2-6, the V gene TRBV2, with 7 bases identical to TRBD1. This CDR3 region has 15 residues. The ends lost 7 bases at V and 2 bases at J; junction bases unmatched: 5. The germline V gene has CDR1 SNHLY and CDR2 FYNNEI. The CDR3 DNA reads as TGTGCCAGCAAATACGACAGGGCTGGGGCCAACGTCCTGACTTTC. Encoded protein: CASKYDRAGANVLTF.

This clone was recorded once. The chain has TRBV2 and TRBJ2-7; 8 positions match TRBD1. The length of the CDR3 is 12 residues. The trim removed 6 bases at V and 3 bases at J, leaving 1 base unmatched. In germline, CDR1 is SNHLY, CDR2 FYNNEI. The CDR3 nucleotides read TGTGCCAGCAGCGGACAGGGCTACGAGCAGTACTTC. Translating gives CASSGQGYEQYF.

This clone has ten or more counts. The chain joins TRBV4-3 to TRBJ1-4; no clear D gene. Germline V CDR1 and CDR2: LGHNA, YSLEER. V lost 3 bases and J 4 bases, leaving 6 bases between the germline ends. The CDR3 contains 13 residues. CDR3 sequence: CASSQGHNEKLFF. The CDR3 coding sequence is TGCGCCAGCAGCCAGGGCCATAATGAAAAACTGTTTTTT.

This chain uses TRBV25-1 with TRBJ2-2; D uncertain. V was trimmed by 8 bases and J by 3 bases, leaving 4 bases between them. Germline lookup yields CDR1 MGHDK and CDR2 SYGVNS. The CDR3 sequence is 11 residues long. Here the CDR3 reads CASADTGELFF. The CDR3, as DNA: TGTGCCAGCGCGGACACCGGGGAGCTGTTTTTT.

The chain uses TRBV10-1 and TRBJ2-7; D is possibly TRBD2 (6 bases). V was clipped by 4 bases and J by 3 bases, with 13 bases between them. The CDR3 totals 14 residues. Germline CDR1 reads WNHNN; CDR2 reads SYGVQD (reference sequence). The CDR3 nucleotides read TGCGCCAGCAGTGCGGCGGGGCAGCTCTACGAGCAGTACTTC. This encodes CASSAAGQLYEQYF.

J is TRBJ2-7 and V is TRBV30, with TRBD1 as a possible D gene (6 bases). This CDR3 is 15 amino acids long. Per germline, CDR1 GTSNPN and CDR2 SVGIG (reference sequence). V was trimmed by 4 bases and J by 6 bases, leaving 22 bases between them. The CDR3 DNA reads TGTGCCTGGAAAAGGACAGCCGGAGTAAGGGGCGAGCAGTACTTC. It is translated as CAWKRTAGVRGEQYF.

The V and J genes are TRBV7-3 and TRBJ2-1; 10 nucleotides match TRBD2. From germline, CDR1 is SGHTA and CDR2 FQGTGA. The CDR3 runs 15 residues. With 5 bases clipped from V and 3 bases from J, the junction kept 4 bases outside the gene matches. CDR3 sequence: CASSSGGGRYNEQFF. DNA for the CDR3: TGTGCCAGCAGCAGCGGGGGGGGGCGCTACAATGAGCAGTTCTTC. The whole variable domain, remainder taken from reference TRBV7-3 and TRBJ2-1, is GAGVSQTPSNKVTEKGKYVELRCDPISGHTALYWYRQSLGQGPEFLIYFQGTGAADDSGLPNDRFFAVRPEGSVSTLKIQRTERGDSAVYLCASSSGGGRYNEQFFGPGTRLTVL.

The chain is built from TRBV29-1 and TRBJ2-7; D is possibly TRBD2 (6 bases). CDR3 size: 10 residues. The V gene lost 4 bases and the J gene lost 6 bases, with 7 bases spanning the gap. Germline CDR1 and CDR2: SQVTM and ANQGSEA. The CDR3 DNA reads as TGCAGCGTTGCGGGAGCCGAGCAGTACTTC. As protein: CSVAGAEQYF.

This clone appeared once. V usage is TRBV28 and J usage is TRBJ2-1; possible D gene TRBD1, 6 bases. Germline V CDR1 and CDR2: MDHEN, SYDVKM. The CDR3 is made up of 12 amino acids. V dropped 8 bases and J dropped 15 bases, with 20 bases sitting between them. The CDR3 here is CASLTVGQGMFF. CDR3 in DNA: TGTGCCAGCCTTACGGTTGGGCAGGGGATGTTCTTC.

The gene calls are TRBV7-6 and TRBJ1-6, with 9 nucleotides matching TRBD1. The CDR3 has 16 amino acids. The germline gives CDR1 SGHVS, CDR2 FNYEAQ. The ends lost 4 bases at V and 5 bases at J; junction bases unmatched: 6. Here the CDR3 reads CASSSQGASHNSPLHF. CDR3 nucleotides: TGTGCCAGCAGCTCACAGGGGGCGAGTCATAATTCACCCCTCCACTTT. Supplemented by reference TRBV7-6 and TRBJ1-6, the full variable domain reads GAGVSQSPRYKVTKRGQDVALRCDPISGHVSLYWYRQALGQGPEFLTYFNYEAQQDKSGLPNDRFSAERPEGSISTLTIQRTEQRDSAMYRCASSSQGASHNSPLHFGNGTRLTVT.

This clone was counted between two and nine times. J is TRBJ1-1 and V is TRBV5-4; TRBD1 matches at 9 bases. The CDR3 spans 13 residues. The germline gives CDR1 SGHNT, CDR2 YYREEE (reference sequence). J lost 8 bases, V lost 3 bases, and 5 bases had no gene match. The CDR3 reads CASSSKDRGEAFF. DNA for the CDR3: TGTGCCAGCAGCTCAAAAGACAGGGGGGAAGCTTTCTTT.

V and J are TRBV10-3 and TRBJ2-1, with TRBD1 identical over 8 bases. The junction had 3 bases not matched to a gene; V was cut back by 0 bases and J by 8 bases. Germline CDR1 and CDR2: ENHRY and SYGVKD. CDR3 length equals 14 residues. The CDR3 DNA follows: TGTGCCATCAGTGAGTCACAGGGGGTTTATGAGCAGTTCTTC. Protein sequence: CAISESQGVYEQFF.

The V gene is TRBV5-6, the J gene TRBJ2-5, with 10 bases lining up with TRBD2. With the DNA end fitting TRBJ2-7 better, the J assignment may be wrong. Germline lookup yields CDR1 SGHDT and CDR2 YYEEEE. This CDR3 contains 17 residues. Here the CDR3 reads CASSFLFSGRPGDEQYF. CDR3 coding DNA: TGTGCCAGCAGCTTCCTGTTTAGCGGGAGGCCCGGGGACGAGCAGTACTTC.

The chain couples TRBV6-5 to TRBJ2-7; TRBD2 agrees at 7 bases. V shed 2 bases and J 4 bases; nucleotides not matched to a gene: 8. The CDR3 length is 15 residues. Germline CDR1 reads MNHEY; CDR2 reads SVGAGI. Here the CDR3 DNA reads TGTGCCAGCAGTTACGGGTGGAGCGGGGAATACGAGCAGTACTTC. It is translated as CASSYGWSGEYEQYF.

V usage is TRBV6-5 and J usage is TRBJ1-2; no definite D call. The V gene lost 5 bases and the J gene lost 4 bases, with 14 bases spanning the gap. From germline, CDR1 is MNHEY and CDR2 SVGAGI. The CDR3 contains 14 residues. The CDR3 DNA follows: TGTGCCAGCAGTCAAACCGTACGGGGCTATGGCTACACCTTC. This codes for CASSQTVRGYGYTF.

The chain links TRBV23-1 to TRBJ2-5, with 15 bases aligning to TRBD2. TRBV23-1 is placed among ORFs of uncertain function. V lost 0 bases to trimming and J lost 3 bases; unmatched junction nucleotides: 11. The CDR3 runs 20 residues. Here the CDR3 reads CASSQSGGGLAGGPEETQYF. The CDR3 bases are TGCGCCAGCAGTCAATCTGGAGGAGGACTAGCGGGGGGGCCGGAAGAGACCCAGTACTTC.

This clone turned up a few times. This chain uses TRBV19 with TRBJ2-1, with D possibly TRBD1 on 6 matching bases. V shed 1 base and J shed 5 bases, with 12 bases lying between them. Germline CDR1 and CDR2: LNHDA and SQIVND (reference sequence). The CDR3 is made up of 15 amino acids. CDR3: CASSIGGTLNNEQFF. Here the CDR3 DNA reads TGTGCCAGTAGTATAGGGGGGACATTGAACAATGAGCAGTTCTTC.

About this clone: A junction boundary mismatches the germline segment, possibly from a read error. This sample also contains other DNA sequences that code for the same CDR3. The chain uses TRBV27 and TRBJ2-7; no definite D call. CDR3 length equals 15 residues. Germline V gives CDR1 MNHEY, CDR2 SMNVEV (reference sequence). CDR3 nucleotides: TGTGCAAGCAGTTCTCGGCCGGGTAGCTCCTACGAGCAGTACTTC. This codes for CASSSRPGSSYEQYF.

V gene TRBV4-3 combines with J gene TRBJ1-1, with a possible D match to TRBD1 (5 bases). Between the trimmed V and J ends, which lost 3 bases and 6 bases, there was a span of 8 bases. Per germline, CDR1 LGHNA and CDR2 YSLEER. The CDR3 spans 12 residues. The CDR3 loop is CASSHRQSEAFF. The CDR3 nucleotides read TGCGCCAGCAGCCACCGACAGTCTGAAGCTTTCTTT.

The chain employs TRBV7-9 and TRBJ2-7, with 11 bases identical to TRBD2. CDR1 is SEHNR and CDR2 is FQNEAQ in the germline V gene (reference sequence). This CDR3 region has 15 residues. Losses at the gene ends were 4 bases for V and 2 bases for J; bases not matched to a gene: 4. CDR3 DNA sequence: TGTGCCAGCAGCTCTAGCGGGGGGCGACCCTACGAGCAGTACTTC. It is translated as CASSSSGGRPYEQYF.

The chain carries TRBV19 and TRBJ1-5; TRBD1 agrees at 10 bases. The length of the CDR3 is 18 residues. The V gene's germline CDR1 is LNHDA and CDR2 SQIVND (reference sequence). The junction had 11 bases not matched to a gene; V was cut back by 4 bases and J by 2 bases. The CDR3 sequence: CASSTPGQGVWGNQPQHF. CDR3 sequence (DNA): TGTGCCAGTAGTACCCCTGGACAGGGGGTTTGGGGCAATCAGCCCCAGCATTTT.

This chain uses TRBV6-6 with TRBJ2-7; D may be TRBD1 (6 bases). Trimming stripped 6 bases from V and 3 bases from J, with 12 bases between. Germline assignment: CDR1 MNHNY and CDR2 SVGAGI (reference sequence). The CDR3 extends over 13 amino acids. In nucleotides, the CDR3 is TGTGCCAGCAGCCGCCAGGGGAGCTACGAGCAGTACTTC. It translates to CASSRQGSYEQYF.

This chain uses TRBV4-2 with TRBJ1-6; 7 bases map to TRBD1. This CDR3 is 15 amino acids long. V was clipped by 1 base and J by 7 bases; unmatched bases: 4. CDR1 is LGHNA and CDR2 is YNFKEQ in the germline V gene. The CDR3 region is CASSQAGQENSPLHF. The CDR3 DNA reads as TGTGCCAGCAGCCAAGCTGGACAGGAAAATTCACCCCTCCACTTT.

In this sample, this clone turned up once. The chain recombines TRBV5-5 with TRBJ2-7, with a possible D match to TRBD1 (5 bases). CDR3 length equals 15 residues. CDR1 SGHKS and CDR2 YYEKEE come from the germline V gene (reference sequence). V lost 0 bases to trimming and J lost 0 bases, with 10 bases between them. The CDR3 protein is CASSLGPGYSYEQYF. Here the CDR3 DNA reads TGTGCCAGCAGCTTGGGGCCAGGGTACTCCTACGAGCAGTACTTC.

V usage is TRBV25-1 and J usage is TRBJ1-5, with TRBD1 matching over 7 bases. Germline CDR1 and CDR2: MGHDK and SYGVNS. V lost 6 bases, J lost 3 bases, and 5 bases stayed unmatched. The CDR3 extends over 14 amino acids. CDR3 region: CASRQTGTNQPQHF. The CDR3 DNA is TGTGCCAGCAGACAGACAGGGACCAATCAGCCCCAGCATTTT.

This clone was counted a few times. The chain combines TRBV10-3 with TRBJ1-1, with a possible D match to TRBD1 (5 bases). Trimming pared 1 base from V and 10 bases from J, leaving 16 bases between. Germline CDR1 is ENHRY and CDR2 is SYGVKD. The CDR3 runs to 14 residues. The CDR3 loop is CAISELEATGGAFF. The CDR3 nucleotides are TGTGCCATCAGTGAGTTAGAGGCCACGGGGGGAGCTTTCTTT.

V and J are TRBV7-6 and TRBJ2-7; 9 bases line up with TRBD1. Per the germline V gene, CDR1 is SGHVS and CDR2 is FNYEAQ. The CDR3 runs to 15 residues. Trimming removed 5 bases from V and 3 bases from J; junction bases left unmatched: 8. The CDR3 loop reads CASSREDRGGYEQYF. The CDR3 DNA follows: TGTGCCAGCAGCCGTGAGGACAGGGGAGGCTACGAGCAGTACTTC.

The chain carries TRBV6-5 and TRBJ2-1; D call uncertain. CDR1 and CDR2 from the germline V gene are MNHEY and SVGAGI. The germline V and J ends were trimmed by 6 bases and 5 bases, with 5 bases remaining between them. This CDR3 region has 11 residues. CDR3 in DNA: TGTGCCAGCAGGAGAAACAATGAGCAGTTCTTC. Its translation: CASRRNNEQFF.

This chain links TRBV28 with TRBJ2-5, with TRBD2 identical over 9 bases. V trimming: 6 bases; J trimming: 5 bases; junction bases outside the gene matches: 7. The CDR3 extends over 14 amino acids. Germline V gives CDR1 MDHEN, CDR2 SYDVKM. In DNA, the CDR3 is TGTGCCAGCAGCGAGCGGGGGGTTGAGGAGACCCAGTACTTC. This encodes CASSERGVEETQYF.